The 26 T cell receptor beta chains in this list originate from one sample, sequenced in a study of cytomegalovirus exposure and HLA in healthy donors. The primer mix had 60 Vbeta and 13 Jbeta primers. TCRdb keeps only in-frame clones here, not all; method: immunoSEQ multiplex PCR. The table shows some 130,000 clones, with roughly 85% occurring only once. Sequencing was done on a sample of PBMCs. The receptors derive from a man aged 35-49 years in good health and CMV-seropositive.

In this sample, this clone turned up once. V gene TRBV7-9 combines with J gene TRBJ1-3; no clear D. The CDR3 loop spans 13 amino acids. V dropped 7 bases and J dropped 3 bases, with 10 bases sitting between them. Germline V gene data show CDR1 as SEHNR and CDR2 as FQNEAQ (reference sequence). DNA of the CDR3: TGTGCCAGCATGAGAAAAAGTGGAAACACCATATATTTT. Protein product: CASMRKSGNTIYF.

The genes are TRBV30 and TRBJ2-3; D possibly corresponds to TRBD2 (5 bases). CDR1 and CDR2 from the germline V gene are GTSNPN and SVGIG (reference sequence). V was cut by 3 bases and J by 10 bases, with 11 bases left in between. The length of the CDR3 is 11 residues. The CDR3 reads CAWSPGIAQYF. CDR3 nucleotide sequence: TGTGCCTGGAGCCCCGGGATCGCGCAGTATTTT.

This clone was seen once. The chain carries TRBV5-1 and TRBJ2-3; D is perhaps TRBD2 (5 bases). V dropped 1 base and J dropped 0 bases, with 18 bases sitting between them. The CDR3 has 18 residues. Germline V CDR1 and CDR2: SGHRS, YFSETQ. The CDR3 here is CASSLNLGGRVSTDTQYF. The CDR3 nucleotides read TGCGCCAGCAGCTTGAACCTCGGTGGGCGGGTGAGCACAGATACGCAGTATTTT.

The chain has TRBV6-1 and TRBJ1-4; maybe TRBD1 (5 bases). Germline V gene sequence: CDR1 MNHNS, CDR2 SASEGT. Trimming cost V 5 bases and J 7 bases, with 11 bases left between them. The CDR3 covers 13 residues. This CDR3 is CASSNGQLEKLFF. CDR3 nucleotides: TGTGCCAGCAGTAACGGACAACTTGAAAAACTGTTTTTT.

This clone was found a few times. V is TRBV4-1 and J is TRBJ2-3, with TRBD2 matching over 10 bases. With 4 bases clipped from V and 3 bases from J, the junction kept 7 bases outside the gene matches. Germline assignment: CDR1 MGHRA and CDR2 YSYEKL. This CDR3 comprises 16 residues. CDR3: CASSRIGLADTDTQYF. The DNA of the CDR3 is TGCGCCAGCAGCCGGATAGGACTAGCGGATACAGATACGCAGTATTTT.

The chain links TRBV7-9 to TRBJ2-3; no firm D call. Trimming left V 3 bases short and J 4 bases short, with 11 bases between. The CDR3 is 14 residues long. Germline CDR1 and CDR2: SEHNR and FQNEAQ (reference sequence). The CDR3 DNA reads TGTGCCAGCAGCTTCCGACTTACCCCAGATACGCAGTATTTT. This translates into CASSFRLTPDTQYF. Using reference TRBV7-9 and TRBJ2-3 for the parts outside the CDR3, the full variable domain is DTGVSQNPRHKITKRGQNVTFRCDPISEHNRLYWYRQTLGQGPEFLTYFQNEAQLEKSRLLSDRFSAERPKGSFSTLEIQRTEQGDSAMYLCASSFRLTPDTQYFGPGTRLTVL.

The V gene is TRBV5-6, the J gene TRBJ2-5, with 7 bases aligning to TRBD2. The J call is uncertain, as TRBJ2-7 better fits the DNA end. Germline loops: CDR1 SGHDT, CDR2 YYEEEE. The length of the CDR3 is 15 residues. The CDR3 DNA is TGTGCCAGCAGCTGGGGGGGACTACCTTCCTACGAGCAGTACTTC. As protein: CASSWGGLPSYEQYF.

CDR3 amino acids: CASERVVDTQYF. The CDR3 region has the DNA TGTGCCAGCGAGCGGGTAGTGGATACGCAGTATTTT. The chain is built from TRBV9 and TRBJ2-3, with a possible D match to TRBD2 (6 bases). The V end was cut by 7 bases, the J end by 6 bases, with 12 bases between. Per germline, CDR1 SGDLS and CDR2 YYNGEE. The CDR3 sequence is 12 residues long.

V gene TRBV4-1 combines with J gene TRBJ2-3; 9 bases agree with TRBD2. V gave up 0 bases and J gave up 0 bases; unmatched junction bases: 7. CDR1 MGHRA and CDR2 YSYEKL come from the germline V gene. This CDR3 has 18 residues. The CDR3 DNA is TGCGCCAGCAGCCAAGATACGCTAGCGGGAAGGAGCACAGATACGCAGTATTTT. Residues: CASSQDTLAGRSTDTQYF.

V and J are TRBV29-1 and TRBJ2-5, with a tentative D call TRBD2 (6 bases). The J call may be in error: the DNA end matches TRBJ2-7 better. The CDR3 runs 14 residues. CDR1 and CDR2 from the germline V gene are SQVTM and ANQGSEA. The CDR3 reads CSVAVGTHSYEQYF. For the CDR3, the DNA is TGCAGCGTTGCCGTGGGGACTCACTCCTACGAGCAGTACTTC.

The V and J genes are TRBV14 and TRBJ2-1; 7 bases line up with TRBD1. The V gene end was trimmed by 4 bases and the J gene end by 7 bases; junction bases not matched to a gene: 4. The germline V gene has CDR1 SGHDN and CDR2 FVKESK. This CDR3 is built from 13 residues. CDR3 coding DNA: TGTGCCAGCAGCCGCGACAGGGCGAATGAGCAGTTCTTC. This encodes CASSRDRANEQFF.

This clone is a singleton in its sample. The chain employs TRBV19 and TRBJ1-5, with D perhaps TRBD1 (6 bases). Between the trimmed V and J ends, which lost 7 bases and 4 bases, there was a span of 17 bases. Germline V CDR1 and CDR2: LNHDA, SQIVND (reference sequence). This CDR3 region has 15 residues. In DNA, the CDR3 is TGTGCCAGTACCCGAACCATAGGGGGAAATCAGCCCCAGCATTTT. Translating gives CASTRTIGGNQPQHF.

This CDR3 is CAIRGTELTYEQYF. Written as DNA, the CDR3 is TGTGCCATCAGAGGGACAGAACTTACCTACGAGCAGTACTTC. This chain connects TRBV10-3 to TRBJ2-7; 7 positions agree with TRBD1. V was pared by 6 bases and J by 2 bases, with 7 bases of the junction left unmatched. From germline, CDR1 is ENHRY and CDR2 SYGVKD. CDR3 length: 14 amino acids.

This clone was counted between two and nine times. The gene calls are TRBV10-3 and TRBJ1-4; tentatively, D is TRBD1 (6 bases). Trimming pared 6 bases from V and 0 bases from J, leaving 8 bases between. This CDR3 contains 14 residues. CDR1 and CDR2 (germline): ENHRY, SYGVKD. The CDR3 spells CAIRDSATNEKLFF. In DNA form, the CDR3 reads TGTGCCATCAGGGACAGCGCAACTAATGAAAAACTGTTTTTT.

The chain has TRBV6-5 and TRBJ1-1; D ambiguous. V was cut by 2 bases and J by 1 base, with 11 bases left in between. The germline gives CDR1 MNHEY, CDR2 SVGAGI. The CDR3 has 15 amino acids. CDR3 loop: CASSYGAGWNTEAFF. The CDR3 DNA sequence: TGTGCCAGCAGTTACGGCGCGGGGTGGAACACTGAAGCTTTCTTT.

For the CDR3, the DNA is TGTGCCAGCAGTGAGGCGACAGACCAAGAGACCCAGTACTTC. It specifies CASSEATDQETQYF. The chain is built from TRBV2 and TRBJ2-5; possible D gene TRBD1, 5 bases. CDR3 length: 14 residues. CDR1 is SNHLY, CDR2 FYNNEI, per germline. Trimming took off 3 bases at V and 0 bases at J, with 8 bases between the two ends.

The chain joins TRBV11-1 to TRBJ1-2, with TRBD1 matching 8 bases. The CDR3 contains 15 residues. V was clipped by 5 bases and J by 4 bases; unmatched bases: 9. Germline loops: CDR1 SGHAT, CDR2 FQDESV (reference sequence). This chain's CDR3 is CASSPGQGGRYGYTF. CDR3 DNA sequence: TGTGCCAGCAGCCCCGGACAGGGAGGACGCTATGGCTACACCTTC. The whole variable domain, remainder taken from reference TRBV11-1 and TRBJ1-2, is EAEVAQSPRYKITEKSQAVAFWCDPISGHATLYWYRQILGQGPELLVQFQDESVVDDSQLPKDRFSAERLKGVDSTLKIQPAELGDSAMYLCASSPGQGGRYGYTFGSGTRLTVV.

V and J are TRBV15 and TRBJ2-1; 7 nucleotides match TRBD1. The V segment lost 2 bases and the J segment 3 bases; nucleotides outside the gene matches: 7. Looked up from germline, CDR1 is LNHNV and CDR2 is YYDKDF (reference sequence). This CDR3 has 16 amino acids. CDR3 nucleotide sequence: TGTGCCACCAGCAGAACACAGGGGAGCAGCTACAATGAGCAGTTCTTC. Protein sequence: CATSRTQGSSYNEQFF.

This clone appeared a single time. The V and J genes are TRBV4-1 and TRBJ1-4, with D possibly being TRBD1 (5 bases). Per the germline V gene, CDR1 is MGHRA and CDR2 is YSYEKL. There are 15 residues in the CDR3. V was pared by 2 bases and J by 3 bases, with 10 bases between. This chain's CDR3 is CASSQSRVANEKLFF. CDR3 nucleotides: TGCGCCAGCAGCCAATCCAGGGTAGCTAATGAAAAACTGTTTTTT.

The CDR3 coding sequence is TGTGCCAGCAGCCTCGACAGGGCTCAGCCCCAGCATTTT. Translation: CASSLDRAQPQHF. V and J are TRBV11-2 and TRBJ1-5; TRBD1 agrees at 7 bases. Germline-derived CDR1 and CDR2 are SGHAT and FQNNGV. The junction had 4 bases not matched to a gene; V was cut back by 5 bases and J by 6 bases. The CDR3 is 13 residues long. The whole variable domain, remainder taken from reference TRBV11-2 and TRBJ1-5, is EAGVAQSPRYKIIEKRQSVAFWCNPISGHATLYWYQQILGQGPKLLIQFQNNGVVDDSQLPKDRFSAERLKGVDSTLKIQPAKLEDSAVYLCASSLDRAQPQHFGDGTRLSIL.

The chain joins TRBV7-2 to TRBJ1-3; D ambiguous. The V gene's germline CDR1 is SGHTA and CDR2 FQGNSA. With 5 bases removed from V and 4 bases from J, the gap between germline ends came to 12 bases. This CDR3 spans 14 amino acids. CDR3 loop: CASSQTNSGNTIYF. CDR3 sequence (DNA): TGTGCCAGCAGCCAAACAAATTCCGGAAACACCATATATTTT.

The genes are TRBV19 and TRBJ1-1; the D gene is possibly TRBD1 (5 bases). The CDR3 is 13 residues long. Per the germline V gene, CDR1 is LNHDA and CDR2 is SQIVND (reference sequence). V lost 3 bases to trimming and J lost 4 bases, with 9 bases between them. CDR3 protein: CASSIPTATEAFF. As DNA, the CDR3 is TGTGCCAGTAGTATCCCGACAGCCACTGAAGCTTTCTTT.

The chain is built from TRBV10-3 and TRBJ1-3, with 9 positions matching TRBD1. The CDR3 totals 18 residues. CDR1 and CDR2 (germline): ENHRY, SYGVKD. Trimming at V came to 4 bases and at J to 2 bases, leaving 12 bases not matched to a gene. This CDR3 reads CAISASGGQGSPGNTIYF. CDR3 nucleotide sequence: TGTGCCATCAGTGCTTCGGGGGGACAGGGAAGTCCTGGAAACACCATATATTTT.

The genes are TRBV6-5 and TRBJ1-2; D is undetermined. V was pared by 6 bases and J by 4 bases, with 18 bases between. Germline CDR1 is MNHEY and CDR2 is SVGAGI. This CDR3 has 15 amino acids. The CDR3 sequence is CASRTKDMTLYGYTF. CDR3 nucleotide sequence: TGTGCCAGCAGAACGAAAGACATGACCCTCTATGGCTACACCTTC.

The gene calls are TRBV6-4 and TRBJ1-3; 10 bases match TRBD1. CDR3 length equals 22 residues. The germline gives CDR1 MRHNA, CDR2 SNTAGT. Trimming cost V 0 bases and J 0 bases; bases outside gene matches: 17. The CDR3 protein is CASSDSSLGDRGLGGSGNTIYF. The CDR3, as DNA: TGTGCCAGCAGTGACTCGAGTTTAGGGGACAGGGGATTAGGGGGCTCTGGAAACACCATATATTTT.

V is TRBV2 and J is TRBJ2-7; tentative D call: TRBD2 (6 bases). V was clipped by 7 bases and J by 5 bases, with 15 bases between them. Germline CDR1 reads SNHLY; CDR2 reads FYNNEI. The CDR3 runs 13 residues. The CDR3 region has the DNA TGTGCCAGCAACTTTGGGGGGTTTAACGAGCAGTACTTC. This translates into CASNFGGFNEQYF.